Listed below are T cell receptor beta chains from one sample, sequenced in a study of Graves' ophthalmopathy and Graves' hyperthyroidism. TCRdb independently ran MiXCR on the multiplex PCR reads; one entry per CDR3 protein. This sample has about 1.1 million distinct CDR3 sequences; 35% to 40% occur once, and the top ten carry more than 9.5%. Sequenced input: peripheral blood or thyroid tissue (not recorded which). Every receptor here comes from an adult man with Graves' hyperthyroidism. Each CDR3 is given with its conserved first and last residue. Each record gives: J gene, V gene, clone size, D gene, CDR3 DNA, CDR3 protein. A D gene is named only where the DNA matches it firmly. Clone size appears in some rows only: once, few, many, or a class for an expanded clone.

TRBJ1-1,TRBV19,many,-,TGTGCCAGTAGTTCTCACAGTGGGGTCGCTGAAGCTTTCTTT,CASSSHSGVAEAFF
TRBJ1-1,TRBV29-1,-,-,TGCAGCGTTGCACGCGCGTTCGCTTTCTTT,CSVARAFAFF
TRBJ1-6,TRBV10-3,-,-,TGTGCCAGCAGTTTAGGTCTGTGGGGAAGGGAAAATTCACCCCTCCACTTT,CASSLGLWGRENSPLHF
TRBJ2-7,TRBV5-8,many,TRBD1,TGTGCCAGCAGCTTCCGTGGACAGGAGTACGAGCAGTACTTC,CASSFRGQEYEQYF
TRBJ1-1,TRBV2,-,-,TGTGCCAGCAGCCTCGAAAGTTTGAACACTGAATCTTTCTTT,CASSLESLNTESFF
TRBJ1-4,TRBV25-1,-,TRBD1,TGTGCCAGCAGCGCGGGACAGACCTACACCGGTAATGAAAAACTGTTTTTT,CASSAGQTYTGNEKLFF
TRBJ1-1,TRBV29-1,once,-,TGCAGCGTGCGGGGGTCGGGCCCGAACACTGAAGCTTTCTTT,CSVRGSGPNTEAFF
TRBJ2-7,TRBV12-3/TRBV12-4,-,-,TGTGCCAGCAGTGAACACTCGGGGATCGCCTACGAGCAGTACTTC,CASSEHSGIAYEQYF
TRBJ2-2,TRBV3-1,-,-,TGTGCCAGCAGCCCGGAGCTTGGGGCGAACACCGGGGAGCTGTTTTTT,CASSPELGANTGELFF
TRBJ2-5,TRBV9,-,-,TGTGCCAGCAGCCTTAGGGGGGGAAGGATCCAGTACTTC,CASSLRGGRIQYF
TRBJ2-7,TRBV7-8,-,TRBD1,TGTGCCAGCAGCTGTTACGACAGGGAATTGAAGTACTTC,CASSCYDRELKYF
TRBJ1-1,TRBV7-9,many,-,TGTGCCAGCAGCACCCTCCAGGACAGAACTGAAGCTTTCTTT,CASSTLQDRTEAFF
TRBJ2-6,TRBV10-3,once,TRBD1,TGTGCCATCAGTGAGGGACAGGGAGACTCTGGGGCCAACGTCCTGACTTTC,CAISEGQGDSGANVLTF
TRBJ2-7,TRBV20-1,few,-,TGCAGTGCTAGAGATCGCTTGCGGACAAGCTCCTACGAGCAGTACTTC,CSARDRLRTSSYEQYF
TRBJ2-3,TRBV10-2,-,TRBD2,TGCGCCAGCAGTACTCTTACAGGGTCGTCTAGCGGGAGGGCCAGGTCAGATACGCAGTATTTT,CASSTLTGSSSGRARSDTQYF
TRBJ2-7,TRBV11-2,-,-,TGTGCCAGCAGCTCTGAAGGCAGGGTCTACGAGCAGTACTTC,CASSSEGRVYEQYF
TRBJ1-2,TRBV6-5,-,-,TGTGCCAGCAGTGAAGTTCCCTATGGCTACACCTTC,CASSEVPYGYTF
TRBJ1-1,TRBV12-3/TRBV12-4,many,-,TGTGCCAGCAGCCCTAATGACAGATTTAAGGCTGCAGCTTTCTTT,CASSPNDRFKAAAFF
TRBJ1-4,TRBV20-1,many,-,TGCAGTGCTAGAGGCGTCAATGAAAAACTGTTTTTT,CSARGVNEKLFF
TRBJ2-2,TRBV7-9,many,TRBD1,TGTGCCAGCAGCTCTCGACAGGGTGGTATGACCGGGGAGCTGTTTTTT,CASSSRQGGMTGELFF
TRBJ1-2,TRBV20-1,few,-,TGCAGTGCTAAGGGATTAGGTGGTGACTATGGCTACACCTTC,CSAKGLGGDYGYTF
TRBJ2-7,TRBV7-9,-,TRBD2,TGTGCCAGCAGCTTACGGGAGGCGGTCTACGAGCAGTACTTC,CASSLREAVYEQYF
TRBJ2-5,TRBV10-3,few,-,TGTGCCATCAGTGTGGGGTATAGCGGCCAAGAGACCCAGTACTTC,CAISVGYSGQETQYF
TRBJ2-2,TRBV6-1,-,TRBD2,TGTGCCAGCGGCGGACTAGCGGGAAGTTTCGGGGAGCTGTTTTTT,CASGGLAGSFGELFF
TRBJ1-2,TRBV7-2,-,-,TGTGCCAGCAGCCCATCTTCGGGGGCTGGCTACACCTTC,CASSPSSGAGYTF
TRBJ2-7,TRBV5-1,few,TRBD1,TGCGCCAGCAGCTCGGTGGACAGGGGGCTTAGAGGCTACGAGCAGTACTTC,CASSSVDRGLRGYEQYF
TRBJ1-2,TRBV5-8,-,-,TGTGCCAGCAGCTTGTGGGCAGCCTATGGCTACACCTTC,CASSLWAAYGYTF